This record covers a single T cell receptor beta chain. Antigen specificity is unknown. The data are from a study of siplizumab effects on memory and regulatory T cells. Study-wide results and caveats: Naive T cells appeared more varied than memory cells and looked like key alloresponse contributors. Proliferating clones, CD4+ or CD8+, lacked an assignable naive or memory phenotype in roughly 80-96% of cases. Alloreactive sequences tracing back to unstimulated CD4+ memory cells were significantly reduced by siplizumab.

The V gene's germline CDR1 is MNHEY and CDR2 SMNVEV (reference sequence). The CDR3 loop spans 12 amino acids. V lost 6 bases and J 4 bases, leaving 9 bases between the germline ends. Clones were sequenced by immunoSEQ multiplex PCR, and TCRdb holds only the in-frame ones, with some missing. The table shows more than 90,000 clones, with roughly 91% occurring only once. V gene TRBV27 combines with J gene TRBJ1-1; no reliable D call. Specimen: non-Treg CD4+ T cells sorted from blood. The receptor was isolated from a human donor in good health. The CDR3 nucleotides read TGTGCCAGCAGAACGGAGACCACTGAAGCTTTCTTT. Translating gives CASRTETTEAFF.